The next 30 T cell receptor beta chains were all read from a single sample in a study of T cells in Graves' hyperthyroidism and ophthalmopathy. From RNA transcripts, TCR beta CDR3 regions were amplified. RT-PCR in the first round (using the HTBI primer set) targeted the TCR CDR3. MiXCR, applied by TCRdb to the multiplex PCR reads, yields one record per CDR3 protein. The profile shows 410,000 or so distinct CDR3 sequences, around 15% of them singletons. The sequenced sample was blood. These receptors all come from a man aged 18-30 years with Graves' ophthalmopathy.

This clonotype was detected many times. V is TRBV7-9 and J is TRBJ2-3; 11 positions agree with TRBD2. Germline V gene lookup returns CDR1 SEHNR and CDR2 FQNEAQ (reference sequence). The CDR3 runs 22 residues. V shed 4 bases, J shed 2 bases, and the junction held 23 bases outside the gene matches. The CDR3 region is CASSSDLLDLPLAGEHTDTQYF. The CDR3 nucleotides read TGTGCCAGCAGCTCAGACCTATTGGATTTACCACTAGCGGGGGAACACACAGATACGCAGTATTTT.

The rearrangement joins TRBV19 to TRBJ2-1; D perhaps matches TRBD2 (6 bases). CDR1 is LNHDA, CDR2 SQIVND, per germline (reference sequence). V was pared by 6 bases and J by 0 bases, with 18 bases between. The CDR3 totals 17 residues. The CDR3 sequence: CASSPPASASSYNEQFF. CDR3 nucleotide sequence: TGTGCCAGTAGCCCCCCCGCTAGCGCCTCCTCCTACAATGAGCAGTTCTTC.

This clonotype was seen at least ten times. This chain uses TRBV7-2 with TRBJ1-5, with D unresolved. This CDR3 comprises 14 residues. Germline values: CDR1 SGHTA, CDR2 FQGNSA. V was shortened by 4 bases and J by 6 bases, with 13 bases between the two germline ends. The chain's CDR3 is CASSSGGGGQPQHF. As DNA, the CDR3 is TGTGCCAGCAGCTCAGGAGGAGGCGGTCAGCCCCAGCATTTT. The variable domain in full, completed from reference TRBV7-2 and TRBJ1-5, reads GAGVSQSPSNKVTEKGKDVELRCDPISGHTALYWYRQSLGQGLEFLIYFQGNSAPDKSGLPSDRFSAERTGGSVSTLTIQRTQQEDSAVYLCASSSGGGGQPQHFGDGTRLSIL.

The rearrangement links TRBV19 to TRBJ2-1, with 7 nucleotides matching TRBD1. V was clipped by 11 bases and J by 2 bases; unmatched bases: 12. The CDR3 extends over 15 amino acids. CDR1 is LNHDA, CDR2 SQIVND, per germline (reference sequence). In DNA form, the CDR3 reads TGTGCCTCAAGGGGGCAAGCGGCGACCTACAATGAGCAGTTCTTC. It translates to CASRGQAATYNEQFF.

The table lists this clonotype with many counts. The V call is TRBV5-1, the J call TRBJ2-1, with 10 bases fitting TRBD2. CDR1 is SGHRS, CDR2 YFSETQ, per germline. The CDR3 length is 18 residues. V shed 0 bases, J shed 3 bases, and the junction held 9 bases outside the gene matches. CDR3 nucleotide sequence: TGCGCCAGCAGCTTGGATCCGTTTACTAGCGGGGTCTACAATGAGCAGTTCTTC. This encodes CASSLDPFTSGVYNEQFF.

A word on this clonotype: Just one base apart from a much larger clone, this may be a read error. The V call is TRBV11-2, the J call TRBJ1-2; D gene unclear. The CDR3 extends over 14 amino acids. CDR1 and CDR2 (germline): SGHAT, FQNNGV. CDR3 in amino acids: CASSSSLSNYGHTF. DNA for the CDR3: TGTGCCAGCAGCTCTTCTCTCTCCAACTATGGCCACACCTTC.

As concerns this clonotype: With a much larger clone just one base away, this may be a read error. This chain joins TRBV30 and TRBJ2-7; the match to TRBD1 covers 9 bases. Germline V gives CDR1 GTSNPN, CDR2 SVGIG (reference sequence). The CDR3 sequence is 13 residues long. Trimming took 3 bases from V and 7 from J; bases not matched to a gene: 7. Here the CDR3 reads CAWRVQGAGEQYF. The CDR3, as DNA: TGTGCCTGGAGGGTACAGGGGGCAGGGGAGCAGTACTTC.

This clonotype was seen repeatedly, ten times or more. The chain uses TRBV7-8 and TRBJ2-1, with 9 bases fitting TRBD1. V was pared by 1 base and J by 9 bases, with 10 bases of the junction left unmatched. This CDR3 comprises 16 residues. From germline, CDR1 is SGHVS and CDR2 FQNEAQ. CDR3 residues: CASSLVGGQGGSEQFF. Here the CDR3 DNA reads TGTGCCAGCAGCTTAGTAGGGGGACAGGGAGGGAGTGAGCAGTTCTTC.

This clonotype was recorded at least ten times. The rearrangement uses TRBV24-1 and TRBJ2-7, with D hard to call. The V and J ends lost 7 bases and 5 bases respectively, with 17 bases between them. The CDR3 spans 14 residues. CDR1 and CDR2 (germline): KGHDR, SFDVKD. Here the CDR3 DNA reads TGTGCCACCAGCGACTGGAAAAGGAGAGACGAGCAGTACTTC. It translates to CATSDWKRRDEQYF.

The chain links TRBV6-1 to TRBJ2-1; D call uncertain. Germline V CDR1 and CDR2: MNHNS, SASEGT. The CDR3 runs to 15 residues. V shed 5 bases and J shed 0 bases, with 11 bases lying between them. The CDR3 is CASSISDGSYNEQFF. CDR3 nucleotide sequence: TGTGCCAGCAGTATCTCCGACGGCTCCTACAATGAGCAGTTCTTC.

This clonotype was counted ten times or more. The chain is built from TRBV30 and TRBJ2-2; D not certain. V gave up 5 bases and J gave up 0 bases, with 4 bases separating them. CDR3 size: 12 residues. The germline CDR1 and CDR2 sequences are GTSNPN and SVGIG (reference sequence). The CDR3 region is CAWASNTGELFF. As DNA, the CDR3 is TGTGCCTGGGCCTCGAACACCGGGGAGCTGTTTTTT.

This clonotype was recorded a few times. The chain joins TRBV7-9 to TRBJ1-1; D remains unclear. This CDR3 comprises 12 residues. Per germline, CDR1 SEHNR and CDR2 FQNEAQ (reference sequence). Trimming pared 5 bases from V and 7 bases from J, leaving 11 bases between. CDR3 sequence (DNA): TGTGCCAGCAGCCCACCCGGGTATGAAGCTTTCTTT. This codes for CASSPPGYEAFF. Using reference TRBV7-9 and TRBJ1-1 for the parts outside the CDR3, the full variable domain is DTGVSQNPRHKITKRGQNVTFRCDPISEHNRLYWYRQTLGQGPEFLTYFQNEAQLEKSRLLSDRFSAERPKGSFSTLEIQRTEQGDSAMYLCASSPPGYEAFFGQGTRLTVV.

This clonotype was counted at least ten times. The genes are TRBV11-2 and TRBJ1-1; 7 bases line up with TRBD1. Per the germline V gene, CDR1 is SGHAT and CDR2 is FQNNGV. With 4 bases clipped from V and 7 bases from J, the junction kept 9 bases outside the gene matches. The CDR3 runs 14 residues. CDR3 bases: TGTGCCAGCAGCTACGGGGGGACAGCGAGTGAAGCTTTCTTT. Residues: CASSYGGTASEAFF.

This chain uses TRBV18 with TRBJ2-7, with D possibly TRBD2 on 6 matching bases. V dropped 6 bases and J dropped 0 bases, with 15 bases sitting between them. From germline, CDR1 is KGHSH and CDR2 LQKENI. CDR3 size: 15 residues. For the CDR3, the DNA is TGTGCCAGCTCCCTCCGGGCTAGCGACTCCTACGAGCAGTACTTC. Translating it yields CASSLRASDSYEQYF.

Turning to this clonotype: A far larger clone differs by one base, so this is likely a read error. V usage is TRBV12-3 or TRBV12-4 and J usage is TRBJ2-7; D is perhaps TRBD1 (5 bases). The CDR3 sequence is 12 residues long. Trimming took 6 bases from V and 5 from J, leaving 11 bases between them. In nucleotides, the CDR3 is TGTGCCAGCAGCCTATGGGGCCACGAGCAGTACTTC. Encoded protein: CASSLWGHEQYF.

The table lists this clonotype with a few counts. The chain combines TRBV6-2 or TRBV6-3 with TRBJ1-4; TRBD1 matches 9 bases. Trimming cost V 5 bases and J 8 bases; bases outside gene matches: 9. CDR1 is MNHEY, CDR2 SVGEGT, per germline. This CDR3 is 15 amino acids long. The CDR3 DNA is TGTGCCAGCAGTCGTCCCGGGACAGGGAACGAAAAACTGTTTTTT. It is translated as CASSRPGTGNEKLFF.

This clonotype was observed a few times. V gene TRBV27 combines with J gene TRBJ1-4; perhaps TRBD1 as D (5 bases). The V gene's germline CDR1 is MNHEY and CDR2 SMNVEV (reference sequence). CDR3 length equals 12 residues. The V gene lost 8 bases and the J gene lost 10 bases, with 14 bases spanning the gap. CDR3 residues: CASGGGGGKLFF. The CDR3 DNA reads TGTGCCAGCGGCGGCGGGGGGGGAAAACTGTTTTTT.

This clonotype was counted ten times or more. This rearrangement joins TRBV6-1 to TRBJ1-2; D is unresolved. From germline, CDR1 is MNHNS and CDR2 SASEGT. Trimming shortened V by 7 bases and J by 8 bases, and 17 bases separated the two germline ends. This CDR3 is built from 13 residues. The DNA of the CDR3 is TGTGCCAGCAAACTCGCCGGAGGGATGGGCTACACCTTC. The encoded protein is CASKLAGGMGYTF.

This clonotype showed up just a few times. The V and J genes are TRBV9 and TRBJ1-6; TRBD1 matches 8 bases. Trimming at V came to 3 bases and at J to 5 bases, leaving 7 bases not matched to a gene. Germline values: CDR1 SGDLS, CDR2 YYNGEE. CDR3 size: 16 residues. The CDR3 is CASSAGQVFHNSPLHF. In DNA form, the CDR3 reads TGTGCCAGCAGCGCGGGACAGGTTTTCCATAATTCACCCCTCCACTTT.

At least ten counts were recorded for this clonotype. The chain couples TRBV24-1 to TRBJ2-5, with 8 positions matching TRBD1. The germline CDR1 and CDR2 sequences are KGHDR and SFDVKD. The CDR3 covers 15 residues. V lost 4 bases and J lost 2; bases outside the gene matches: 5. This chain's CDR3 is CATSDPGQGQETQYF. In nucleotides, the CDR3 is TGTGCCACCAGTGACCCAGGACAGGGACAAGAGACCCAGTACTTC.

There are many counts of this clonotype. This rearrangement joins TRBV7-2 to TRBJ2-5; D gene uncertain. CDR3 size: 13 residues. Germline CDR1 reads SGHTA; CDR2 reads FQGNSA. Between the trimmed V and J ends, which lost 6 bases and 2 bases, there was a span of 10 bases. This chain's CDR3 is CASRLTAQETQYF. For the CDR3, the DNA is TGTGCCAGCAGGCTTACTGCTCAAGAGACCCAGTACTTC.

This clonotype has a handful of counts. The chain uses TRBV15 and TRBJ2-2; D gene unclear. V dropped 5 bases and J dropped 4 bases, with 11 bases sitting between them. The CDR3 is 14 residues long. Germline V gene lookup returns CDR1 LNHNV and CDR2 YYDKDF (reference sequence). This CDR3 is CATSPPRITGELFF. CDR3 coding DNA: TGTGCCACCAGCCCTCCCCGGATCACCGGGGAGCTGTTTTTT.

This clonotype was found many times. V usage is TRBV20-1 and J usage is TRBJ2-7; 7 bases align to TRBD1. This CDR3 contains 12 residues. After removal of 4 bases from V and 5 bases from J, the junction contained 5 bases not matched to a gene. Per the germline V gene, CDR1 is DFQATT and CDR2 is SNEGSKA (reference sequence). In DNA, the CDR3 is TGCAGTGCTATGACAGGGTTCCACGAGCAGTACTTC. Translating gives CSAMTGFHEQYF.

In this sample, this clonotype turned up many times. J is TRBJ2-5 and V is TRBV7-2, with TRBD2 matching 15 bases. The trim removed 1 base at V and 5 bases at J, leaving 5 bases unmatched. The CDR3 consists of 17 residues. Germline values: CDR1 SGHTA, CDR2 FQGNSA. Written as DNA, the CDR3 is TGTGCCAGCAGCTTAGGGACTAGCGGGGGGGCCCCCGAGACCCAGTACTTC. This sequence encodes CASSLGTSGGAPETQYF.

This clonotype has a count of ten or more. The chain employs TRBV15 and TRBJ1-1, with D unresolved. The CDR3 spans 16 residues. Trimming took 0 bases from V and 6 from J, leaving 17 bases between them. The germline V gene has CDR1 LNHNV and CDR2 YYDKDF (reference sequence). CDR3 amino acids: CATSRDTGRVLPEAFF. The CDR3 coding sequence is TGTGCCACCAGCAGAGATACTGGGAGGGTGCTCCCTGAAGCTTTCTTT.

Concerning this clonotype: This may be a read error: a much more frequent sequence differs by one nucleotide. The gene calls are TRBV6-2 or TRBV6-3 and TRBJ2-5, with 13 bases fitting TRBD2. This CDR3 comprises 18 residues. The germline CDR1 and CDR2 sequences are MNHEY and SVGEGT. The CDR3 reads CATSYGGLAGDFQETQYF. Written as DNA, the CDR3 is TGTGCCACCAGTTACGGCGGACTAGCGGGGGACTTCCAAGAGACCCAGTACTTC.

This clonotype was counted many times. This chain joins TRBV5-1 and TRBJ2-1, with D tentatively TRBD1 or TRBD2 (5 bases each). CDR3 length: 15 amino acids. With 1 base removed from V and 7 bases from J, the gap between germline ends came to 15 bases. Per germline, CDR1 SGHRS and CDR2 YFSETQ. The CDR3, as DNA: TGCGCCAGCAGCTTGTGGCAGGGCGGGCAAAATGAGCAGTTCTTC. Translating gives CASSLWQGGQNEQFF.

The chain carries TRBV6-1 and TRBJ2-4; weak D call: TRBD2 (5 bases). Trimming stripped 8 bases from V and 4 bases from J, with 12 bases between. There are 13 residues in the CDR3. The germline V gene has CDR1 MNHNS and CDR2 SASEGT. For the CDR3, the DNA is TGTGCCAGCGCTAGCAGCCGGAAAAACATTCAGTACTTC. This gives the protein CASASSRKNIQYF.

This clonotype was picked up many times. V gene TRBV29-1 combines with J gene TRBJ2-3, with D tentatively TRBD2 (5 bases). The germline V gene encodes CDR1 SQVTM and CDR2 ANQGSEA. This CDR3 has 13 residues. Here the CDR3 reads CSSTPDFTDTQYF. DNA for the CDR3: TGCAGTTCAACCCCGGACTTCACAGATACGCAGTATTTT.

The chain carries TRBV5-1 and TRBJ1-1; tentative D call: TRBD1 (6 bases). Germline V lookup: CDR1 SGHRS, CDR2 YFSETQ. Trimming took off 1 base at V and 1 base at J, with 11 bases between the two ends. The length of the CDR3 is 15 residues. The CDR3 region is CASSLTGNQNTEAFF. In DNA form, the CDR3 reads TGCGCCAGCAGCTTGACAGGGAACCAGAACACTGAAGCTTTCTTT.